At least ten counts were recorded for the clone carrying this T cell receptor (beta chain). The antigen remains undetermined. These data belong to a study of regulatory T cells in long-lasting Graves disease. CDR3 length equals 15 residues. CDR1 and CDR2 from the germline V gene are LGHDT and YNNKEL (reference sequence). J gave up 1 base and V 4 bases, and 2 bases lay outside the gene matches. iRepertoire HTBI primers and Arm-PCR of CDR3 regions built TCR beta libraries. Each CDR3 protein is one row after TCRdb ran MiXCR on the multiplex PCR reads. Among around 500,000 distinct CDR3 sequences listed, approximately 13% were seen once. Time point defined: newly diagnosed GD, antithyroid drugs for less than 3 months. The TCR library was made from RNA that had been extracted from PBMCs in TRIzol. A volume of roughly 9.1 milliliters of peripheral blood was collected in EDTA tubes. Overall study findings and caveats: No thyroid tissue was studied; the work used peripheral blood only. Repertoires from persistent disease leaned toward TRBV28, TRBJ1-2 and TRBJ2-5.

These data also formed part of another study, on T cells in Graves' hyperthyroidism and ophthalmopathy. Per that paper: In making diagnoses, clinical symptoms, serum thyroxine and TRAb, thyroid ultrasound and orbital computed tomography were all used.

The TCR was taken from a man younger than 45 with Graves disease. Sequencing was performed on peripheral blood mononuclear cells (PBMCs), taken at new diagnosis, from a patient treated with antithyroid drugs. The chain carries TRBV3-1 and TRBJ2-7, with 12 bases lining up with TRBD1. The CDR3 region is CASSLGQGASYEQYF. CDR3 DNA sequence: TGTGCCAGCAGCCTGGGACAGGGGGCGTCCTACGAGCAGTACTTC.